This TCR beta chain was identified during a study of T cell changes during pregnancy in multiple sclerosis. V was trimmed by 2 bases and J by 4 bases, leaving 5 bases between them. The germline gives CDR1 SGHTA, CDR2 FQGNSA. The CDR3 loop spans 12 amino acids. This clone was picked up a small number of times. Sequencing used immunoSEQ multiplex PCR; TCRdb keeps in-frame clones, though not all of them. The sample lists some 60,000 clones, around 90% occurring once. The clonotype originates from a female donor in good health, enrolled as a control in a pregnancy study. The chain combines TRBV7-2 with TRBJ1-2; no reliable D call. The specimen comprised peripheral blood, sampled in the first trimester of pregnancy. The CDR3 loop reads CASSLSSYGYTF. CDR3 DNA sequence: TGTGCCAGCAGCTTATCTAGCTATGGCTACACCTTC.